These 27 T cell receptor beta chains originate from one sample sequenced in a study of PD-L1 blockade in urothelial cancer. Time point: peripheral blood 6 weeks after treatment start. The data were produced by immunoSEQ multiplex PCR, yet TCRdb's version contains in-frame clones alone and is incomplete. Of 15,000 to 20,000 clones in the sample, around 86% were seen once. The specimen comprised PBMCs, sampled around atezolizumab (anti-PD-L1) treatment. Every receptor here comes from a man aged 45-65 years with urothelial cancer.

The chain uses TRBV6-6 and TRBJ1-1; tentative D call: TRBD1 (6 bases). V shed 7 bases and J shed 5 bases, with 14 bases lying between them. The CDR3 extends over 13 amino acids. Germline V CDR1 and CDR2: MNHNY, SVGAGI (reference sequence). The CDR3 sequence is CASTLQGSTEAFF. In DNA, the CDR3 is TGTGCCAGCACCCTACAGGGCAGTACTGAAGCTTTCTTT.

The rearrangement links TRBV5-8 to TRBJ1-3, with 7 bases aligning to TRBD1. Unmatched junction bases numbered 13, after V lost 7 bases and J lost 0 bases. This CDR3 contains 17 residues. Germline V gene data show CDR1 as SGHTS and CDR2 as YDEGEE. CDR3 DNA: TGTGCCAGCTGTGGGGACAGATGGACGAACTCTGGAAACACCATATATTTT. This codes for CASCGDRWTNSGNTIYF. The whole variable domain, remainder taken from reference TRBV5-8 and TRBJ1-3, is EAGVTQSPTHLIKTRGQQATLRCSPISGHTSVYWYQQALGLGLQFLLWYDEGEERNRGNFPPRFSGRQFPNYSSELNVNALELEDSALYLCASCGDRWTNSGNTIYFGEGSWLTVV.

This sequence joins TRBV6-4 and TRBJ2-1, with 7 bases that match TRBD2. Germline V gene lookup returns CDR1 MRHNA and CDR2 SNTAGT. Germline trimming cut 3 bases from V and 4 bases from J; bases unmatched to any gene: 9. The CDR3 has 16 amino acids. The CDR3 bases are TGTGCCAGCAGTGAGGTTGCGGGGGAAGGGTACAATGAGCAGTTCTTC. Translating gives CASSEVAGEGYNEQFF.

V usage is TRBV9 and J usage is TRBJ2-7; perhaps TRBD2 as D (5 bases). This CDR3 has 15 residues. V lost 6 bases and J 2 bases, leaving 18 bases between the germline ends. Germline-derived CDR1 and CDR2 are SGDLS and YYNGEE. CDR3 sequence (DNA): TGTGCCAGCACGCCCAGCCACCTAGCAACCTACGAGCAGTACTTC. Amino acid sequence: CASTPSHLATYEQYF.

J is TRBJ2-1 and V is TRBV5-1; D might be TRBD2 (6 bases). The V end lost 0 bases, the J end lost 9 bases, and 19 bases lay between the germline ends. Germline V lookup: CDR1 SGHRS, CDR2 YFSETQ. This CDR3 has 16 residues. The CDR3 loop is CASSLVGRRASTEQFF. CDR3 DNA sequence: TGCGCCAGCAGCTTGGTAGGGCGGAGGGCAAGTACTGAGCAGTTCTTC.

The gene calls are TRBV11-2 and TRBJ1-5; TRBD1 is a possible D gene (6 bases). V lost 5 bases to trimming and J lost 5 bases, with 10 bases between them. The CDR3 sequence is 13 residues long. Germline V gene data show CDR1 as SGHAT and CDR2 as FQNNGV. The CDR3 reads CASSQNRDQPQHF. CDR3 coding DNA: TGTGCCAGCAGCCAGAACAGGGATCAGCCCCAGCATTTT.

This rearrangement joins TRBV7-2 to TRBJ1-5, with 7 bases lining up with TRBD1. The V segment lost 6 bases and the J segment 2 bases; nucleotides outside the gene matches: 7. The CDR3 has 15 amino acids. CDR1 and CDR2 from the germline V gene are SGHTA and FQGNSA. CDR3 in DNA: TGTGCCAGCAGGCAGGGGGAGGTTGGCAATCAGCCCCAGCATTTT. It codes for CASRQGEVGNQPQHF.

This chain joins TRBV29-1 and TRBJ1-1, with a weak D call TRBD1 (5 bases). V lost 4 bases, J lost 4 bases, and 16 bases lay in between. The germline gives CDR1 SQVTM, CDR2 ANQGSEA. This CDR3 has 14 amino acids. This CDR3 reads CSVGKEGLTTEAFF. In nucleotides, the CDR3 is TGCAGCGTTGGGAAGGAGGGGTTGACCACTGAAGCTTTCTTT. Full variable domain (outside the CDR3, taken from reference TRBV29-1 and TRBJ1-1): SAVISQKPSRDICQRGTSLTIQCQVDSQVTMMFWYRQQPGQSLTLIATANQGSEATYESGFVIDKFPISRPNLTFSTLTVSNMSPEDSSIYLCSVGKEGLTTEAFFGQGTRLTVV.

V is TRBV28 and J is TRBJ2-7; TRBD2 aligns across 8 bases. CDR1 and CDR2 from the germline V gene are MDHEN and SYDVKM. This CDR3 has 17 residues. The V segment lost 2 bases and the J segment 2 bases; nucleotides outside the gene matches: 11. CDR3: CASSLGGSGAVAYEQYV. As DNA, the CDR3 is TGTGCCAGCAGTTTAGGTGGTAGCGGGGCGGTCGCCTACGAGCAGTACGTC.

The CDR3 nucleotides read TGTGCCAGCAGCTCAGACAGGGGGGGCAACGAGCAGTACTTC. Its protein is CASSSDRGGNEQYF. The chain employs TRBV7-3 and TRBJ2-7, with TRBD1 matching 9 bases. The CDR3 totals 14 residues. CDR1 and CDR2 (germline): SGHTA, FQGTGA. The V gene end was trimmed by 4 bases and the J gene end by 5 bases; junction bases not matched to a gene: 6. Filled out from reference TRBV7-3 and TRBJ2-7, the complete variable domain reads GAGVSQTPSNKVTEKGKYVELRCDPISGHTALYWYRQSLGQGPEFLIYFQGTGAADDSGLPNDRFFAVRPEGSVSTLKIQRTERGDSAVYLCASSSDRGGNEQYFGPGTRLTVT.

The chain carries TRBV5-4 and TRBJ2-3; 8 bases are a match to TRBD2. The CDR3 contains 17 residues. Losses at the gene ends were 0 bases for V and 0 bases for J; bases not matched to a gene: 6. Germline V lookup: CDR1 SGHNT, CDR2 YYREEE (reference sequence). The CDR3 sequence: CASSLELAGGSTDTQYF. For the CDR3, the DNA is TGTGCCAGCAGCTTGGAGCTAGCGGGTGGTAGCACAGATACGCAGTATTTT.

The chain joins TRBV10-1 to TRBJ1-1; D not certain. Trimming left V 0 bases short and J 0 bases short, with 20 bases between. The CDR3 covers 19 residues. Germline assignment: CDR1 WNHNN and CDR2 SYGVQD (reference sequence). The CDR3 bases are TGCGCCAGCAGTGAGTCAATCCCGGTCGGGTCGGCGATGAACACTGAAGCTTTCTTT. Amino acid sequence: CASSESIPVGSAMNTEAFF.

The V gene is TRBV18, the J gene TRBJ1-2, with 8 bases fitting TRBD1. The trim removed 5 bases at V and 8 bases at J, leaving 10 bases unmatched. Germline V gene lookup returns CDR1 KGHSH and CDR2 LQKENI. This CDR3 contains 14 residues. The CDR3 DNA reads as TGTGCCAGCTCAGTACAGGACAGGGTAGGCGGCTACACCTTC. As protein: CASSVQDRVGGYTF. The whole variable domain, filled in from reference TRBV18 and TRBJ1-2, reads NAGVMQNPRHLVRRRGQEARLRCSPMKGHSHVYWYRQLPEEGLKFMVYLQKENIIDESGMPKERFSAEFPKEGPSILRIQQVVRGDSAAYFCASSVQDRVGGYTFGSGTRLTVV.

The chain carries TRBV13 and TRBJ2-7, with TRBD2 matching 7 bases. V was pared by 3 bases and J by 2 bases, with 10 bases of the junction left unmatched. CDR1 and CDR2 (germline): PRHDT, FYEKMQ (reference sequence). The CDR3 has 16 amino acids. In DNA, the CDR3 is TGTGCCAGCAGCTTCCGTTTAGCGGGCGGGACCTACGAGCAGTACTTC. It translates to CASSFRLAGGTYEQYF.

V and J are TRBV19 and TRBJ1-1, with D perhaps matching TRBD1 (5 bases). This CDR3 is 14 amino acids long. The V gene lost 6 bases and the J gene lost 1 base, with 12 bases spanning the gap. Germline-derived CDR1 and CDR2 are LNHDA and SQIVND (reference sequence). The CDR3 sequence is CASRRIQGNTEAFF. The CDR3 DNA is TGTGCCAGTAGAAGGATCCAGGGGAACACTGAAGCTTTCTTT. The whole variable domain, remainder taken from reference TRBV19 and TRBJ1-1, is DGGITQSPKYLFRKEGQNVTLSCEQNLNHDAMYWYRQDPGQGLRLIYYSQIVNDFQKGDIAEGYSVSREKKESFPLTVTSAQKNPTAFYLCASRRIQGNTEAFFGQGTRLTVV.

This clone is a singleton in its sample. The V call is TRBV4-2, the J call TRBJ2-5; TRBD2 matches at 8 bases. J lost 6 bases, V lost 0 bases, and 12 bases had no gene match. Per germline, CDR1 LGHNA and CDR2 YNFKEQ. The CDR3 totals 17 residues. This CDR3 reads CASSQDYTSGSLQTQYF. The CDR3 DNA follows: TGTGCCAGCAGCCAAGACTACACTAGCGGCAGTCTACAGACCCAGTACTTC.

V gene TRBV11-2 combines with J gene TRBJ2-1, with TRBD2 matching 8 bases. Trimming cost V 5 bases and J 4 bases; bases outside gene matches: 7. Germline assignment: CDR1 SGHAT and CDR2 FQNNGV. CDR3 length equals 15 residues. The CDR3 DNA follows: TGTGCCAGCAGCCAAAGCGGGAGCCGTTACAATGAGCAGTTCTTC. This gives the protein CASSQSGSRYNEQFF.

The gene calls are TRBV29-1 and TRBJ2-5, with D hard to call. Germline V lookup: CDR1 SQVTM, CDR2 ANQGSEA. CDR3 length equals 11 residues. With 5 bases removed from V and 2 bases from J, the gap between germline ends came to 6 bases. CDR3 sequence reads: CSVSPQETQYF. In DNA, the CDR3 is TGCAGCGTTTCTCCGCAAGAGACCCAGTACTTC. Filled out from reference TRBV29-1 and TRBJ2-5, the complete variable domain reads SAVISQKPSRDICQRGTSLTIQCQVDSQVTMMFWYRQQPGQSLTLIATANQGSEATYESGFVIDKFPISRPNLTFSTLTVSNMSPEDSSIYLCSVSPQETQYFGPGTRLLVL.

This clone was counted between two and nine times. This chain joins TRBV5-1 and TRBJ2-3; a weak D match, TRBD2 (6 bases). The CDR3 runs 14 residues. Per the germline V gene, CDR1 is SGHRS and CDR2 is YFSETQ. V was pared by 4 bases and J by 2 bases, with 11 bases between. The DNA for the CDR3 is TGCGCCAGCAGCGGGGGACTTGACACAGATACGCAGTATTTT. It codes for CASSGGLDTDTQYF.

V usage is TRBV27 and J usage is TRBJ1-1; D ambiguous. Trimming removed 6 bases from V and 1 base from J, with 15 bases in between. Germline values: CDR1 MNHEY, CDR2 SMNVEV (reference sequence). The CDR3 has 15 residues. CDR3 coding DNA: TGTGCCAGCAGCCCTCTTGTGGCAACGAACACTGAAGCTTTCTTT. Protein product: CASSPLVATNTEAFF.

This clone has more than one count but fewer than ten. The chain has TRBV28 and TRBJ2-7, with D perhaps TRBD2 (6 bases). Per germline, CDR1 MDHEN and CDR2 SYDVKM. This CDR3 is 15 amino acids long. V was trimmed by 3 bases and J by 2 bases, leaving 14 bases between them. The CDR3 sequence is CASSLAGGGTYEQYV. CDR3 DNA sequence: TGTGCCAGCAGTTTGGCGGGTGGGGGGACCTACGAGCAGTACGTC.

In DNA, the CDR3 is TGTGCCAGCAGTTCCGGACTAGCGGGGACGGGGGATACGCAGTATTTT. Translated, it gives CASSSGLAGTGDTQYF. V gene TRBV28 combines with J gene TRBJ2-3, with 12 bases that match TRBD2. Germline CDR1 MDHEN, CDR2 SYDVKM. The CDR3 spans 16 residues. The junction had 8 bases not matched to a gene; V was cut back by 4 bases and J by 6 bases.

The chain links TRBV7-8 to TRBJ1-6; D uncertain. V was shortened by 1 base and J by 7 bases, with 8 bases between the two germline ends. Germline CDR1 SGHVS, CDR2 FQNEAQ. CDR3 size: 14 residues. The CDR3 reads CASSLDGRNSPLHF. CDR3 DNA sequence: TGTGCCAGCAGCTTAGATGGCAGGAATTCACCCCTCCACTTT.

V usage is TRBV5-6 and J usage is TRBJ2-3; D is possibly TRBD2 (5 bases). V lost 3 bases and J lost 5, with 13 bases in between. CDR3 size: 14 residues. Germline CDR1 SGHDT, CDR2 YYEEEE. The CDR3 DNA reads TGTGCCAGCAGCTCGGTTATGGCGGGAGATACGCAGTATTTT. Translating it yields CASSSVMAGDTQYF.

The rearrangement links TRBV6-5 to TRBJ2-7; TRBD1 might be the D (5 bases). Trimming took 0 bases from V and 6 from J, leaving 9 bases between them. The CDR3 is 13 residues long. CDR1 is MNHEY, CDR2 SVGAGI, per germline. This chain's CDR3 is CASSYSGQGEQYV. CDR3 nucleotide sequence: TGTGCCAGCAGTTACTCTGGGCAGGGCGAGCAGTACGTC.

The rearrangement uses TRBV7-3 and TRBJ1-3; 10 bases match TRBD1. V gave up 6 bases and J gave up 4 bases; unmatched junction bases: 6. The length of the CDR3 is 15 residues. The germline V gene encodes CDR1 SGHTA and CDR2 FQGTGA. Here the CDR3 DNA reads TGTGCCAGCAGTCGAGACAGGGGGCAAGGAAACACCATATATTTT. Residues: CASSRDRGQGNTIYF.

A few counts support this clone. CDR3 coding DNA: TGTGCCAGCAGTTGGTCGACAAACACCGGGGAGCTGTTTTTT. It translates to CASSWSTNTGELFF. The J gene is TRBJ2-2, the V gene TRBV27; D ambiguous. Trimming stripped 4 bases from V and 2 bases from J, with 8 bases between. Per germline, CDR1 MNHEY and CDR2 SMNVEV (reference sequence). The CDR3 contains 14 residues.